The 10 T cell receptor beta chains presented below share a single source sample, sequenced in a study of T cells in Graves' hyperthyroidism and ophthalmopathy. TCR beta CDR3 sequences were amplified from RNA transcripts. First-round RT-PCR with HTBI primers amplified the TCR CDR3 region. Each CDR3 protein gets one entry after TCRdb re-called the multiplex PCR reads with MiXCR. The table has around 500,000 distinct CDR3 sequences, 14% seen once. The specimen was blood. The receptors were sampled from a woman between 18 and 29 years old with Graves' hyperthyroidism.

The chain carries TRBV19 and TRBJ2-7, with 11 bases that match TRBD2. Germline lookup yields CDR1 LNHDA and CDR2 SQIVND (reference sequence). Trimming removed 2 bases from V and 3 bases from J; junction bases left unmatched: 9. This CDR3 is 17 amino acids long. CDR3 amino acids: CASSIRLAGRQYYEQYF. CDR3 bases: TGTGCCAGTAGTATACGACTAGCGGGGCGACAATACTACGAGCAGTACTTC. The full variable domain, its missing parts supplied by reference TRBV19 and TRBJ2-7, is DGGITQSPKYLFRKEGQNVTLSCEQNLNHDAMYWYRQDPGQGLRLIYYSQIVNDFQKGDIAEGYSVSREKKESFPLTVTSAQKNPTAFYLCASSIRLAGRQYYEQYFGPGTRLTVT.

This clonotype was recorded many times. The CDR3 DNA reads as TGTGCTAGTGGTTTGGTACTAGGGGGCGGGACTGAAGCTTTCTTT. Residues: CASGLVLGGGTEAFF. The chain recombines TRBV12-5 with TRBJ1-1, with TRBD1 matching over 7 bases. V lost 0 bases and J lost 5; bases outside the gene matches: 6. The CDR3 sequence is 15 residues long. Germline-derived CDR1 and CDR2 are LGHNT and FRNRAP.

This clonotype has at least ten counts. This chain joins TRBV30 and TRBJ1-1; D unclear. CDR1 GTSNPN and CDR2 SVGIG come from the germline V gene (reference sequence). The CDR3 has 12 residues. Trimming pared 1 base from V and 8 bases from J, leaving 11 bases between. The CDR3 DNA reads TGTGCCTGGAGTGGTGGTGGGCCCGAAGCTTTCTTT. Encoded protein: CAWSGGGPEAFF. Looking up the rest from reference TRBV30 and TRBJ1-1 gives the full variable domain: SQTIHQWPATLVQPVGSPLSLECTVEGTSNPNLYWYRQAAGRGLQLLFYSVGIGQISSEVPQNLSASRPQDRQFILSSKKLLLSDSGFYLCAWSGGGPEAFFGQGTRLTVV.

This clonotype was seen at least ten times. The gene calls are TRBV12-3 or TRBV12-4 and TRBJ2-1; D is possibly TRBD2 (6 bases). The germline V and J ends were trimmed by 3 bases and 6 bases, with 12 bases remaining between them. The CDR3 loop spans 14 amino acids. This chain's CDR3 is CASSFLQGGNEQFF. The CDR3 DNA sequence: TGTGCCAGCAGTTTTCTTCAGGGAGGCAATGAGCAGTTCTTC.

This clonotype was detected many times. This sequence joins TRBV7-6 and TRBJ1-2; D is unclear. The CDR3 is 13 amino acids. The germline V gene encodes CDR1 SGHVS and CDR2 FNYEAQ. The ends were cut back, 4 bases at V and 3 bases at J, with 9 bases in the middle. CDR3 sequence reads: CASSSGSYYGYTF. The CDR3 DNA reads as TGTGCCAGCAGCTCGGGCAGCTACTATGGCTACACCTTC. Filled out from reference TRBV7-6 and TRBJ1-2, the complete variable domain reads GAGVSQSPRYKVTKRGQDVALRCDPISGHVSLYWYRQALGQGPEFLTYFNYEAQQDKSGLPNDRFSAERPEGSISTLTIQRTEQRDSAMYRCASSSGSYYGYTFGSGTRLTVV.

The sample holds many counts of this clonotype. The CDR3 nucleotides are TGTGCCAGCAGTTCTGGTAGGGACAATGAGCAGTTCTTC. This sequence encodes CASSSGRDNEQFF. The chain employs TRBV12-3 or TRBV12-4 and TRBJ2-1; D is undetermined. The CDR3 spans 13 residues. V dropped 4 bases and J dropped 5 bases, with 9 bases sitting between them.

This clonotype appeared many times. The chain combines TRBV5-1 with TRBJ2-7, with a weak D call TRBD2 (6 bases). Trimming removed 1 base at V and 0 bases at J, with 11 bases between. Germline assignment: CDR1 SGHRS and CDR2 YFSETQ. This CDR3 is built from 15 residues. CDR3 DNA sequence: TGCGCCAGCAGCTTGAGTGGCGGGGTCTCCTACGAGCAGTACTTC. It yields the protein CASSLSGGVSYEQYF.

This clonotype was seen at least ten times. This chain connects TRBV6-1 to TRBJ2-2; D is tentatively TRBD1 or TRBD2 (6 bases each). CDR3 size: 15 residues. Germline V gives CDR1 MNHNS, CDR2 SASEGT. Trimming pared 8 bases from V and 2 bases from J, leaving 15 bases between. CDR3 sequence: CASFLRGANTGELFF. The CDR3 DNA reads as TGTGCCAGCTTCCTGAGGGGGGCTAACACCGGGGAGCTGTTTTTT.

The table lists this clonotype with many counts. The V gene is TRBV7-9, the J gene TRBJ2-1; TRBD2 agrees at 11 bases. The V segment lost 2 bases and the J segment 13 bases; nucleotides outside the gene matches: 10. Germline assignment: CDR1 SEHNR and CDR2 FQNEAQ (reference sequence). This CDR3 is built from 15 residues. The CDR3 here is CASSLSRLAGPYQFF. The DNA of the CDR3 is TGTGCCAGCAGCTTAAGCCGACTAGCGGGACCATATCAGTTCTTC.

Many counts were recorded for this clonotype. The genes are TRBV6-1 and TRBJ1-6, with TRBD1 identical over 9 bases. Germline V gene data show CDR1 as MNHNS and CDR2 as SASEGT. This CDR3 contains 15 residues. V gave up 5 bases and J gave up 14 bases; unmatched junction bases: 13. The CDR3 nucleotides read TGTGCCAGCAGTATTATGGGGGGACAGGGTAAATCCCTCCACTTT. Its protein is CASSIMGGQGKSLHF.